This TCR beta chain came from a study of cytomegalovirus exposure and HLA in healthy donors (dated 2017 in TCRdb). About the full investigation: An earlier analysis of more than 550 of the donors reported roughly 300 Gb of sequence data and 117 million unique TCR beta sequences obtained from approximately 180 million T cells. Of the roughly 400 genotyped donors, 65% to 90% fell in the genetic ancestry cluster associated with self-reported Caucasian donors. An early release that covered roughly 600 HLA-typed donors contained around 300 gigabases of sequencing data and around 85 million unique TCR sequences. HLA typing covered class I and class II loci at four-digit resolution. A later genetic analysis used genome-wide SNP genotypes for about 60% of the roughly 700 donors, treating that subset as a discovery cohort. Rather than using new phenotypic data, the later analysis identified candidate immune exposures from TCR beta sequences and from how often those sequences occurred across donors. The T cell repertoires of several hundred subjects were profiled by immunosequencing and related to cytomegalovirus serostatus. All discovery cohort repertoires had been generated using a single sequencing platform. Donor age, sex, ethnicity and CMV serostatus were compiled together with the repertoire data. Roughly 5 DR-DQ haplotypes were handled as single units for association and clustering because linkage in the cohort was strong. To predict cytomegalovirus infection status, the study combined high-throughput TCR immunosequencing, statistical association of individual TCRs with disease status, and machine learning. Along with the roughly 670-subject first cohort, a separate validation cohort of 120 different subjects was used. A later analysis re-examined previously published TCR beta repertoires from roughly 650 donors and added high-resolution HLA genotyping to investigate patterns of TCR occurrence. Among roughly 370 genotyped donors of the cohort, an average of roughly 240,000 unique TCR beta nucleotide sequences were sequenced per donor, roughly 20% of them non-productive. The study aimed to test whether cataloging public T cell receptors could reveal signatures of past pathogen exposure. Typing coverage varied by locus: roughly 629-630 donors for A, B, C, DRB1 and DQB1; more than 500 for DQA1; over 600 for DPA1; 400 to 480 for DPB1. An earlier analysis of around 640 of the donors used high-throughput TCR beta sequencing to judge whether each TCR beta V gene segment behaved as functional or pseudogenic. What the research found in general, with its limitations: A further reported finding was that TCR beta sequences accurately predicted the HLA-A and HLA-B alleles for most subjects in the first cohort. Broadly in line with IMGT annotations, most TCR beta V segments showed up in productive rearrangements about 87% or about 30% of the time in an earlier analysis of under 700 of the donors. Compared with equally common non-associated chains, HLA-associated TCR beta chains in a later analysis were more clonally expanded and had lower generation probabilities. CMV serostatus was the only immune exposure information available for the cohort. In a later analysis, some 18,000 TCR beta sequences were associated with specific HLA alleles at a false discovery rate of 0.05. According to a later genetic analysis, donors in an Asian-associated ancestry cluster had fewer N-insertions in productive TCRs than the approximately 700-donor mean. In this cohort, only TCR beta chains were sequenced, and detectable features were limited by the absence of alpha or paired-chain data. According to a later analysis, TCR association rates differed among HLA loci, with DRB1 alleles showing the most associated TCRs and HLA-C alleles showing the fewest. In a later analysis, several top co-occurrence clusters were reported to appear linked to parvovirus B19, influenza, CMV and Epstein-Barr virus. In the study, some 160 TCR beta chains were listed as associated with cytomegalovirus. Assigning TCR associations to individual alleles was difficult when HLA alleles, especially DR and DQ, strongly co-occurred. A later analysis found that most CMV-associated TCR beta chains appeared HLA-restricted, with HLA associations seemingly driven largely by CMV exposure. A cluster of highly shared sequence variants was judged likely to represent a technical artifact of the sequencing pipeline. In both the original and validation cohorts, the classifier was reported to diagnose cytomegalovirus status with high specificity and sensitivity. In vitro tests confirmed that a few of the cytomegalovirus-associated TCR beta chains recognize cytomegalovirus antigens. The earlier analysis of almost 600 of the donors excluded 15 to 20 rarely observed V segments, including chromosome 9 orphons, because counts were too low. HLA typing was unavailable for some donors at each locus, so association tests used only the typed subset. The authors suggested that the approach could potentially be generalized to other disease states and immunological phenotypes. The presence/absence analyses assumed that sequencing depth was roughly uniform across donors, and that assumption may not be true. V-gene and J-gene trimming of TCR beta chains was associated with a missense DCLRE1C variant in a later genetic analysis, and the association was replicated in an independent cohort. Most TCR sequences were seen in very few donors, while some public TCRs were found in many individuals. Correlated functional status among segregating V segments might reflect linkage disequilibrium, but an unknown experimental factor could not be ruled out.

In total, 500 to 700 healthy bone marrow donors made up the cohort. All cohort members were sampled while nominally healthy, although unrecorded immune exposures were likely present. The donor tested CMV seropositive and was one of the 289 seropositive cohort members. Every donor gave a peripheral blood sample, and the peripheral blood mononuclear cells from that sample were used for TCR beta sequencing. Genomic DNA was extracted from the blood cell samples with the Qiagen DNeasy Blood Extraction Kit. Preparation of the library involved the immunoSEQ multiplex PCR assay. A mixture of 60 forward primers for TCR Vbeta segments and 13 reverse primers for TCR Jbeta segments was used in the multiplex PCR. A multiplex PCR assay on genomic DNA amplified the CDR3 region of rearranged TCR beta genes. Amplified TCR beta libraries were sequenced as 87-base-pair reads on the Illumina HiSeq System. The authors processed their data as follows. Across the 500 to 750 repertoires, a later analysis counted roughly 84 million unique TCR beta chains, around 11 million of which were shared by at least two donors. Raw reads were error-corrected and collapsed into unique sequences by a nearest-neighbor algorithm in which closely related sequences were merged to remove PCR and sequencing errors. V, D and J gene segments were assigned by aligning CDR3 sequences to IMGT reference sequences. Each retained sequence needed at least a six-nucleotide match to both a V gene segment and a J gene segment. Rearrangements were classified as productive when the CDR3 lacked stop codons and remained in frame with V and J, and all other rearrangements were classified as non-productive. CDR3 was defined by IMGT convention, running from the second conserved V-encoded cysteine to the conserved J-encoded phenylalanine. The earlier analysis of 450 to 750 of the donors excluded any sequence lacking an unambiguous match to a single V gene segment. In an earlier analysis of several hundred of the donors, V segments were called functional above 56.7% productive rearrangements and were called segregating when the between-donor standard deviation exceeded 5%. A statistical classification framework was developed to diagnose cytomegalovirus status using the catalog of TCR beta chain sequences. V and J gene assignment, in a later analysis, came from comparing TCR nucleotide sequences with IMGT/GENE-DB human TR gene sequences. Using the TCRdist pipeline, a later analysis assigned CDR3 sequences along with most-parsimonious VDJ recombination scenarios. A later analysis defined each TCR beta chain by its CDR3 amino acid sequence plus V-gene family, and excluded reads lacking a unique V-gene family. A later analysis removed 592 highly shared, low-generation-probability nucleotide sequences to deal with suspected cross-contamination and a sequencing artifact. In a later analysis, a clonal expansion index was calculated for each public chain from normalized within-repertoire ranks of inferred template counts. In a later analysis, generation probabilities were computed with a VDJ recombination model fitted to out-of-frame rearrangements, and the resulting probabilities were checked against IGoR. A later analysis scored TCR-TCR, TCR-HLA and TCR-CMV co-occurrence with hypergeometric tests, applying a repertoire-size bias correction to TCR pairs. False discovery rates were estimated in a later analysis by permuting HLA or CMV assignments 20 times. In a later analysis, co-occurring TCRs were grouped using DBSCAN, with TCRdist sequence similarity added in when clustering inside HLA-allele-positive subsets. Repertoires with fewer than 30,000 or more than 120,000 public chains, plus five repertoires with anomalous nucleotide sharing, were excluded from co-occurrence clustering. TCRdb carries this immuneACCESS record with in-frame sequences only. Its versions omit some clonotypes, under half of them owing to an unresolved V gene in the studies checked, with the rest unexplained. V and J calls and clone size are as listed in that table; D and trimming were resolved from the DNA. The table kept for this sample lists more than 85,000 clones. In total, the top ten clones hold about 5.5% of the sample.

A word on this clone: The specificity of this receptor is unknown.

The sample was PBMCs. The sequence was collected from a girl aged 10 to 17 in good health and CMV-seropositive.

The CDR3 loop reads CASSQDLGSQPQHF. The DNA reads as follows: TGCGCCAGCAGCCAAGATTTAGGGAGTCAGCCCCAGCATTTT. Recombination connected TRBV4-3 to TRBJ1-5, with no reliable assignment of the D segment. Based on the germline V gene, the CDR1 and CDR2 sequences are LGHNA and YSLEER. The CDR3 covers 14 residues, taking in both the cysteine and the phenylalanine. Only the CDR3 part of the read is kept: 42 bases, read in frame from the first base. V and J are truncated by 0 bases and 6 bases respectively, leaving an intervening sequence of 9 bases.